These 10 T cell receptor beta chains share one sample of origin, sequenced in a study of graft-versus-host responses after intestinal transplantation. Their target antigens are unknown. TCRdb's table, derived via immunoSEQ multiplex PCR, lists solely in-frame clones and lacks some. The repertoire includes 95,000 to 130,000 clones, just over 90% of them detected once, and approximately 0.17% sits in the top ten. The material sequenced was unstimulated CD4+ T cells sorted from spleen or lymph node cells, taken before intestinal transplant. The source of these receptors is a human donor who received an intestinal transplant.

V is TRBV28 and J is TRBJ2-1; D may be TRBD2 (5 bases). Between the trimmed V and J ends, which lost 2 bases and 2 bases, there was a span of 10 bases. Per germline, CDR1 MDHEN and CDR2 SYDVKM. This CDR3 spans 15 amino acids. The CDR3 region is CASSLPRRTYNEQFF. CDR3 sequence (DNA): TGTGCCAGCAGTTTACCTAGGAGGACCTACAATGAGCAGTTCTTC.

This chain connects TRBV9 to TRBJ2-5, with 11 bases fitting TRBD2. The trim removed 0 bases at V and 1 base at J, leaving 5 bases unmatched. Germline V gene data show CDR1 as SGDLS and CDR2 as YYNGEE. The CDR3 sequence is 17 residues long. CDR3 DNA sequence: TGTGCCAGCAGCGTAGCTGCCGGGACTAGCGGCCAAGAGACCCAGTACTTC. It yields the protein CASSVAAGTSGQETQYF. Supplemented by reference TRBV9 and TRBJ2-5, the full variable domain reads DSGVTQTPKHLITATGQRVTLRCSPRSGDLSVYWYQQSLDQGLQFLIQYYNGEERAKGNILERFSAQQFPDLHSELNLSSLELGDSALYFCASSVAAGTSGQETQYFGPGTRLLVL.

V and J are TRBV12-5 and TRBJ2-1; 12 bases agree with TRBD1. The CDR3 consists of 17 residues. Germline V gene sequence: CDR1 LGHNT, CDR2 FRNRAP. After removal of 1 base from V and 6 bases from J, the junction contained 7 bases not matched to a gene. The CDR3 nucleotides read TGTGCTAGTGGTTTGGCTCCTCCGGGACAGGGGGCCAATGAGCAGTTCTTC. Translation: CASGLAPPGQGANEQFF.

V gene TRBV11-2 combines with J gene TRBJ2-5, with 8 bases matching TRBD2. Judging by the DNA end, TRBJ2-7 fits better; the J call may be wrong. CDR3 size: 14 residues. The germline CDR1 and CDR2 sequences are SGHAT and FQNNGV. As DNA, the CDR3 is TGTGCCAGCAGCGGGCGGGGGGTTCCCTACGAGCAGTACTTC. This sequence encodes CASSGRGVPYEQYF.

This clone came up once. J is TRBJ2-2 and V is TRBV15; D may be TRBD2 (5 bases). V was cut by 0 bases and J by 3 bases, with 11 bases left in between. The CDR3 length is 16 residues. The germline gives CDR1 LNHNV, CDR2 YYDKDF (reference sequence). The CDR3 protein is CATSRDRTGDTGELFF. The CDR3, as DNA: TGTGCCACCAGCAGAGATAGGACTGGGGACACCGGGGAGCTGTTTTTT.

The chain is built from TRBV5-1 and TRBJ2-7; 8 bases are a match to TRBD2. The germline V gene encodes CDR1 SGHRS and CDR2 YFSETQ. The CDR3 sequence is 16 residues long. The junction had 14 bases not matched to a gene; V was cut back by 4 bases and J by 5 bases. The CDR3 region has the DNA TGCGCCAGCAGCGGCGGGGCGGGGGGCGTCCGGAACGAGCAGTACTTC. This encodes CASSGGAGGVRNEQYF.

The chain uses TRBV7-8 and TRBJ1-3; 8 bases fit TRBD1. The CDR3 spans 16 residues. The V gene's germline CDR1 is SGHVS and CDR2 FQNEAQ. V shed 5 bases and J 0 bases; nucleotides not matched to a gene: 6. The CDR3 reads CASSLGTGHSGNTIYF. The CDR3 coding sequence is TGTGCCAGCAGCCTCGGGACAGGTCACTCTGGAAACACCATATATTTT.

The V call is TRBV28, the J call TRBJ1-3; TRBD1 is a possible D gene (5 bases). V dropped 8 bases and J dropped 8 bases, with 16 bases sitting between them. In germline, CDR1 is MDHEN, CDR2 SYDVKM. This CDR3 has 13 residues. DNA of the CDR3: TGTGCCAGCGTCGGGGGTATTGTAGACACCATATATTTT. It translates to CASVGGIVDTIYF.

CDR3 DNA sequence: TGTGCCAGCAGTCGACAGGGGGCCTTGGAGACCCAGTACTTC. It translates to CASSRQGALETQYF. This chain links TRBV21-1 with TRBJ2-5; the table's D call, TRBD1, was not checked against the DNA. TRBV21-1 is a listed pseudogene. This CDR3 is built from 14 residues.

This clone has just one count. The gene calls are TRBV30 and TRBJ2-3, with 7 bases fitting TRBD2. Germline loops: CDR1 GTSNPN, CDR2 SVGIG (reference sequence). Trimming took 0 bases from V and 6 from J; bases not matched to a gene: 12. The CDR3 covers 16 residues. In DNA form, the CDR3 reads TGTGCCTGGAGTGTACACAGCGGGGCCGGGGTGGATACGCAGTATTTT. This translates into CAWSVHSGAGVDTQYF.